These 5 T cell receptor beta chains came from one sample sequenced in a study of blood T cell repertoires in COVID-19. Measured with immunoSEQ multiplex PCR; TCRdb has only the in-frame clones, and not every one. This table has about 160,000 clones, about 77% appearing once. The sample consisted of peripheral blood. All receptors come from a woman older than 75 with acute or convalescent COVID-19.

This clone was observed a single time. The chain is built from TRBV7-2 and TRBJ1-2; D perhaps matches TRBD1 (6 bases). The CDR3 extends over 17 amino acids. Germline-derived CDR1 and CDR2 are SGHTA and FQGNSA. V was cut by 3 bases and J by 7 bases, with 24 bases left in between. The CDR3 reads CASSFPGTDSLFFGYTF. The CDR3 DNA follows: TGTGCCAGCAGCTTCCCCGGGACGGACAGTTTGTTTTTTGGCTACACCTTC.

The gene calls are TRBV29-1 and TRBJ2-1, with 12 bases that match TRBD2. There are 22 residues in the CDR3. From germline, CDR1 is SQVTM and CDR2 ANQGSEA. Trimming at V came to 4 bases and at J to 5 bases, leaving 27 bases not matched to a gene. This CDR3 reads CSVGGAFSGTGKTSGSNNEQFF. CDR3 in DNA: TGCAGCGTTGGTGGGGCCTTTTCCGGGACAGGGAAGACTAGCGGGAGCAACAATGAGCAGTTCTTC.

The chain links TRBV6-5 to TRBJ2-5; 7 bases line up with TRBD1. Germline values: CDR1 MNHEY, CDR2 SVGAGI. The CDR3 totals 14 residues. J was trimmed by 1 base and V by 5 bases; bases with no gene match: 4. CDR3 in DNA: TGTGCCAGCAGTACGTACAGGGGCCAAGAGACCCAGTACTTC. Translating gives CASSTYRGQETQYF.

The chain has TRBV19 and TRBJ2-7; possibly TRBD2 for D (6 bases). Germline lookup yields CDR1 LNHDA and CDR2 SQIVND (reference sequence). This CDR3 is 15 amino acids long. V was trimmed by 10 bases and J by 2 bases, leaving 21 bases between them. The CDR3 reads CATSKGTQTTYEQYF. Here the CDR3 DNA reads TGTGCCACCTCTAAGGGGACTCAAACAACCTACGAGCAGTACTTC.

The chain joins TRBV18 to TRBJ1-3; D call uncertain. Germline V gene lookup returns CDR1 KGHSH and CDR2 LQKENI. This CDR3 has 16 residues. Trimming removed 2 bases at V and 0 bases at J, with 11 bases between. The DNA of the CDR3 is TGTGCCAGCTCACCAGCCCCGTCCTACTCTGGAAACACCATATATTTT. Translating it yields CASSPAPSYSGNTIYF.